This entry features one T cell receptor beta chain sequence. TCRdb reprocessed the 5' RACE reads with MiXCR, giving one entry per CDR3 protein. The data contain about 67,000 distinct CDR3 sequences, about 16% of them seen just once; the ten biggest clones take up around 5.9%. This specimen belongs to a study of HIV-infected patients and healthy controls. The CDR3 consists of 14 residues. The germline V and J ends were trimmed by 5 bases and 4 bases, with 14 bases remaining between them. The sample taken for sequencing was CD4+ T cells from blood. This TCR was recovered from a human donor in good health. This sequence joins TRBV12-3 or TRBV12-4 and TRBJ1-2; D call uncertain. As DNA, the CDR3 is TGTGCCAGCAGTACCAGACGCGGGCTCTATGGCTACACCTTC. As protein: CASSTRRGLYGYTF.